This entry lists 21 T cell receptor beta chains sequenced from one sample in a study of a mutant IDH1 vaccine in newly diagnosed glioma (dated by TCRdb to the early 2020s). These receptors have no identified antigens. Libraries came from the immunoSEQ multiplex PCR assay. TCRdb carries this immuneACCESS record with in-frame sequences only. Its versions omit some clonotypes, under half of them owing to an unresolved V gene in the studies checked, with the rest unexplained. The sample profile shows some 30,000 clones; about 86% of them were found once. The top ten hold roughly 30% of the sample. Reading the label with the study, this specimen's time point is: week 47, end of study. Each vaccine dose, consisting of 300 ug of a 20-mer mutant IDH1 peptide in Montanide, was administered subcutaneously with topical imiquimod. Sequenced material: PBMCs, taken from a glioma patient whose treatment included an IDH1 peptide vaccine. These receptors were collected from a young man with glioma.

V gene TRBV7-2 combines with J gene TRBJ1-2; D not certain. Germline V gene sequence: CDR1 SGHTA, CDR2 FQGNSA. The CDR3 is 14 amino acids. The V end lost 5 bases, the J end lost 0 bases, and 10 bases lay between the germline ends. CDR3 bases: TGTGCCAGCAGCCTAAGTCCAGCTAACTATGGCTACACCTTC. Translated, it gives CASSLSPANYGYTF. Drawing the rest from reference TRBV7-2 and TRBJ1-2, the complete variable domain is GAGVSQSPSNKVTEKGKDVELRCDPISGHTALYWYRQSLGQGLEFLIYFQGNSAPDKSGLPSDRFSAERTGGSVSTLTIQRTQQEDSAVYLCASSLSPANYGYTFGSGTRLTVV.

This sequence joins TRBV6-5 and TRBJ1-3; D ambiguous. V lost 6 bases to trimming and J lost 0 bases, with 12 bases between them. The CDR3 covers 15 residues. CDR1 is MNHEY and CDR2 is SVGAGI in the germline V gene. DNA for the CDR3: TGTGCCAGCAGCTCACAGCGAGTCTCTGGAAACACCATATATTTT. As protein: CASSSQRVSGNTIYF.

The V and J genes are TRBV27 and TRBJ1-4; 8 bases line up with TRBD1. Trimming cost V 6 bases and J 8 bases; bases outside gene matches: 2. The CDR3 has 12 residues. The germline CDR1 and CDR2 sequences are MNHEY and SMNVEV (reference sequence). CDR3 sequence: CASRTGEEKLFF. CDR3 nucleotides: TGTGCCAGCAGGACAGGGGAGGAAAAACTGTTTTTT.

J is TRBJ1-5 and V is TRBV30; tentatively, D is TRBD1 (5 bases). This CDR3 has 13 amino acids. V was clipped by 3 bases and J by 7 bases, with 13 bases between them. Germline CDR1 and CDR2: GTSNPN and SVGIG (reference sequence). CDR3 region: CAWREGRDQPQHF. Here the CDR3 DNA reads TGTGCCTGGAGAGAAGGTAGGGACCAGCCCCAGCATTTT.

This chain joins TRBV5-1 and TRBJ1-6; the D gene is possibly TRBD1 (5 bases). The CDR3 extends over 16 amino acids. The V end was cut by 4 bases, the J end by 2 bases, with 13 bases between. The germline gives CDR1 SGHRS, CDR2 YFSETQ. CDR3 DNA: TGCGCCAGCAGCCGGGAGACGGGGGCCTATAATTCACCCCTCCACTTT. It is translated as CASSRETGAYNSPLHF.

This chain links TRBV5-4 with TRBJ1-4; 9 positions agree with TRBD1. CDR1 is SGHNT and CDR2 is YYREEE in the germline V gene (reference sequence). Losses at the gene ends were 2 bases for V and 5 bases for J; bases not matched to a gene: 1. The CDR3 has 14 amino acids. CDR3 in amino acids: CASSLGTGNEKLFF. In nucleotides, the CDR3 is TGTGCCAGCAGCTTAGGGACAGGGAATGAAAAACTGTTTTTT.

V usage is TRBV5-1 and J usage is TRBJ1-1, with D possibly matching TRBD1 (6 bases). CDR1 SGHRS and CDR2 YFSETQ come from the germline V gene. This CDR3 spans 14 amino acids. V lost 4 bases and J 3 bases, leaving 13 bases between the germline ends. In nucleotides, the CDR3 is TGCGCCAGCAGCGCCCGACAGGACTACACTGAAGCTTTCTTT. Protein: CASSARQDYTEAFF.

The chain is built from TRBV5-1 and TRBJ2-7; no firm D call. The germline V gene encodes CDR1 SGHRS and CDR2 YFSETQ. V shed 2 bases and J shed 5 bases, with 11 bases lying between them. CDR3 length: 13 residues. As DNA, the CDR3 is TGCGCCAGCAGCTTTGAGCGTTTCAACGAGCAGTACTTC. Translating gives CASSFERFNEQYF.

The V and J genes are TRBV7-2 and TRBJ2-2; 8 bases align to TRBD1. V was pared by 5 bases and J by 4 bases, with 3 bases of the junction left unmatched. The germline CDR1 and CDR2 sequences are SGHTA and FQGNSA. The CDR3 totals 14 residues. The CDR3 DNA reads as TGTGCCAGCAGCGGACAGGGAGGCACCGGGGAGCTGTTTTTT. Protein sequence: CASSGQGGTGELFF.

The chain couples TRBV7-5 to TRBJ2-1; the D call TRBD2 from the table was never checked on the DNA. TRBV7-5 is tagged as a pseudogene. The CDR3 is 16 residues long. The CDR3 here is CVRSLVGSGDYNEQFF. The DNA of the CDR3 is TGTGTCAGAAGCTTAGTTGGTAGCGGGGACTACAATGAGCAGTTCTTC.

V usage is TRBV5-6 and J usage is TRBJ2-7, with a weak D call TRBD2 (6 bases). CDR1 SGHDT and CDR2 YYEEEE come from the germline V gene. The CDR3 contains 17 residues. The V and J ends lost 3 bases and 3 bases respectively, with 22 bases between them. The CDR3 is CASSYQASATTFYEQYF. Here the CDR3 DNA reads TGTGCCAGCAGCTATCAGGCTAGCGCGACTACTTTCTACGAGCAGTACTTC. Using reference TRBV5-6 and TRBJ2-7 for the parts outside the CDR3, the full variable domain is DAGVTQSPTHLIKTRGQQVTLRCSPKSGHDTVSWYQQALGQGPQFIFQYYEEEERQRGNFPDRFSGHQFPNYSSELNVNALLLGDSALYLCASSYQASATTFYEQYFGPGTRLTVT.

V and J are TRBV5-5 and TRBJ2-2; D is uncertain. This CDR3 contains 13 residues. V lost 0 bases and J 5 bases, leaving 5 bases between the germline ends. Germline-derived CDR1 and CDR2 are SGHKS and YYEKEE (reference sequence). CDR3 in amino acids: CASSLDGTGELFF. In DNA form, the CDR3 reads TGTGCCAGCAGCTTGGACGGTACCGGGGAGCTGTTTTTT.

The CDR3 DNA follows: TGTGCCAGCAGCGTCAACGTCCTGACTTTC. It specifies CASSVNVLTF. The J gene is TRBJ2-6, the V gene TRBV9; D remains unclear. Trimming pared 2 bases from V and 9 bases from J, leaving 0 bases between. Germline CDR1 and CDR2: SGDLS and YYNGEE. The CDR3 covers 10 residues.

V gene TRBV7-8 combines with J gene TRBJ1-1; D unresolved. Germline CDR1 is SGHVS and CDR2 is FQNEAQ. The ends were cut back, 7 bases at V and 1 base at J, with 10 bases in the middle. The CDR3 has 13 residues. The CDR3 here is CASTKHQNTEAFF. CDR3 bases: TGTGCCAGCACCAAACACCAGAACACTGAAGCTTTCTTT.

The chain employs TRBV2 and TRBJ2-7; 9 bases are a match to TRBD2. Germline trimming cut 6 bases from V and 2 bases from J; bases unmatched to any gene: 8. Germline V gene sequence: CDR1 SNHLY, CDR2 FYNNEI. This CDR3 spans 15 amino acids. CDR3 loop: CASRLSGGSTYEQYF. For the CDR3, the DNA is TGTGCCAGCAGACTCAGCGGGGGGTCCACCTACGAGCAGTACTTC. Full variable domain (missing parts from reference TRBV2 and TRBJ2-7): EPEVTQTPSHQVTQMGQEVILRCVPISNHLYFYWYRQILGQKVEFLVSFYNNEISEKSEIFDDQFSVERPDGSNFTLKIRSTKLEDSAMYFCASRLSGGSTYEQYFGPGTRLTVT.

The rearrangement uses TRBV9 and TRBJ2-3, with 10 positions matching TRBD2. Trimming cost V 4 bases and J 0 bases; bases outside gene matches: 5. The CDR3 consists of 16 residues. The germline V gene has CDR1 SGDLS and CDR2 YYNGEE. CDR3 in amino acids: CASSSRLAGSTDTQYF. CDR3 in DNA: TGTGCCAGCAGCTCCCGACTAGCGGGTAGCACAGATACGCAGTATTTT.

The rearrangement uses TRBV9 and TRBJ1-3, with D possibly matching TRBD1 (5 bases). Germline lookup yields CDR1 SGDLS and CDR2 YYNGEE. The CDR3 sequence is 15 residues long. Trimming pared 9 bases from V and 4 bases from J, leaving 20 bases between. The CDR3 spells CATGEGPVPGNTIYF. The CDR3 nucleotides are TGTGCCACCGGGGAGGGACCCGTTCCAGGAAACACCATATATTTT.

Concerning this clone: At one end, the junction sequence differs from germline, possibly due to a read error. This chain links TRBV28 with TRBJ2-5; 7 bases match TRBD1. The CDR3 sequence is 14 residues long. Looked up from germline, CDR1 is MDHEN and CDR2 is SYDVKM. CDR3: CASSLWDRKETQYF. The CDR3 coding sequence is TGTGCCAGCAGTCTATGGGACAGAAAAGAGACCCAGTACTTC.

This clone is medium-sized within its sample. V gene TRBV28 combines with J gene TRBJ2-3; no definite D call. Germline values: CDR1 MDHEN, CDR2 SYDVKM. The CDR3 is 15 amino acids. V lost 3 bases to trimming and J lost 0 bases, with 10 bases between them. CDR3 region: CASSFRWQSTDTQYF. The DNA for the CDR3 is TGTGCCAGCAGTTTTAGGTGGCAGAGCACAGATACGCAGTATTTT.

The gene calls are TRBV5-4 and TRBJ2-5; TRBD2 agrees at 7 bases. The V segment lost 1 base and the J segment 3 bases; nucleotides outside the gene matches: 9. Germline lookup yields CDR1 SGHNT and CDR2 YYREEE (reference sequence). The length of the CDR3 is 16 residues. The CDR3 nucleotides are TGTGCCAGCAGCTTGACTGGCGGGGGTCAAAAAGAGACCCAGTACTTC. Translating gives CASSLTGGGQKETQYF.

In its sample, this clone was seen a few times. V is TRBV30 and J is TRBJ1-1; D is perhaps TRBD1 (5 bases). Germline lookup yields CDR1 GTSNPN and CDR2 SVGIG (reference sequence). CDR3 length equals 15 residues. Between the trimmed V and J ends, which lost 0 bases and 0 bases, there was a span of 11 bases. CDR3 sequence (DNA): TGTGCCTGGAGTGTACAGGCTATGATGAACACTGAAGCTTTCTTT. It is translated as CAWSVQAMMNTEAFF.